These 26 T cell receptor beta chains were all obtained from the same sample, sequenced in a study of blood T cell repertoires in COVID-19. The repertoire was sequenced with immunoSEQ multiplex PCR; TCRdb's copy has only in-frame clones and lacks some. The sample carries around 99,000 clones, 84% recorded once. Sequenced: peripheral blood. The receptors stem from a human donor in a cohort sampled during active COVID-19.

The CDR3 protein is CASGSGGYGYTF. Here the CDR3 DNA reads TGTGCCAGTGGGAGTGGGGGGTATGGCTACACCTTC. V and J are TRBV11-2 and TRBJ1-2, with D tentatively TRBD1 (5 bases). The CDR3 is 12 amino acids. Germline CDR1 reads SGHAT; CDR2 reads FQNNGV. Trimming cost V 9 bases and J 5 bases, with 13 bases left between them.

V is TRBV6-1 and J is TRBJ2-7; D gene unclear. Germline assignment: CDR1 MNHNS and CDR2 SASEGT. The V and J ends lost 2 bases and 0 bases respectively, with 5 bases between them. The CDR3 runs to 13 residues. The CDR3 protein is CASSELDSYEQYV. The CDR3 nucleotides are TGTGCCAGCAGTGAACTAGACTCCTACGAGCAGTACGTC.

The CDR3 DNA follows: TGTGCCAGCTCACCTACCCAGGGGAGGGGCTCCTACAATGAGCAGTTCTTC. This codes for CASSPTQGRGSYNEQFF. The chain joins TRBV18 to TRBJ2-1, with D tentatively TRBD2 (7 bases). V shed 3 bases and J shed 0 bases, with 15 bases lying between them. This CDR3 contains 17 residues. The germline V gene encodes CDR1 KGHSH and CDR2 LQKENI.

V usage is TRBV6-5 and J usage is TRBJ2-2; 7 bases line up with TRBD1. J gave up 7 bases and V 5 bases, and 10 bases lay outside the gene matches. This CDR3 has 15 residues. Germline assignment: CDR1 MNHEY and CDR2 SVGAGI. CDR3 sequence (DNA): TGTGCCAGCAGTCGGCAGGGGGTGGGTGTCGGGGAGCTGTTTTTT. Translating it yields CASSRQGVGVGELFF.

At least ten counts were recorded for this clone. The V gene is TRBV7-2, the J gene TRBJ2-2; 7 nucleotides align to TRBD1. Germline V gene data show CDR1 as SGHTA and CDR2 as FQGNSA. V shed 7 bases, J shed 6 bases, and the junction held 14 bases outside the gene matches. There are 16 residues in the CDR3. In nucleotides, the CDR3 is TGTGCCAGCAACACCCTCGGGACAGTGCTTGCCGGGGAGCTGTTTTTT. Its translation is CASNTLGTVLAGELFF. The full variable domain, its missing parts supplied by reference TRBV7-2 and TRBJ2-2, is GAGVSQSPSNKVTEKGKDVELRCDPISGHTALYWYRQSLGQGLEFLIYFQGNSAPDKSGLPSDRFSAERTGGSVSTLTIQRTQQEDSAVYLCASNTLGTVLAGELFFGEGSRLTVL.

The chain has TRBV28 and TRBJ1-2; D remains ambiguous. The germline V and J ends were trimmed by 3 bases and 7 bases, with 12 bases remaining between them. Germline CDR1 MDHEN, CDR2 SYDVKM. CDR3 length equals 13 residues. The CDR3 protein is CASSFKAGGGYTF. DNA of the CDR3: TGTGCCAGCAGTTTTAAGGCAGGAGGTGGCTACACCTTC.

This CDR3 reads CASSQGSNWDSVRRGYTF. CDR3 DNA sequence: TGTGCCAGCAGCCAAGGTTCGAACTGGGACAGCGTCCGAAGGGGCTACACCTTC. The chain joins TRBV14 to TRBJ1-2; 7 nucleotides align to TRBD1. The CDR3 loop spans 18 amino acids. V lost 1 base, J lost 8 bases, and 19 bases stayed unmatched. Per germline, CDR1 SGHDN and CDR2 FVKESK.

J is TRBJ2-1 and V is TRBV11-1; no definite D call. This CDR3 has 14 amino acids. V shed 4 bases and J shed 9 bases, with 16 bases lying between them. The germline CDR1 and CDR2 sequences are SGHAT and FQDESV (reference sequence). In DNA form, the CDR3 reads TGTGCCAGCAGCTCCCCATCTCTCGGTGGTGAGCAGTTCTTC. As protein: CASSSPSLGGEQFF.

The chain has TRBV7-9 and TRBJ1-5; a possible D gene is TRBD1 (5 bases). The CDR3 covers 15 residues. V shed 5 bases and J shed 2 bases, with 13 bases lying between them. Germline values: CDR1 SEHNR, CDR2 FQNEAQ (reference sequence). The CDR3 spells CASSQAGGGNQPQHF. In DNA, the CDR3 is TGTGCCAGCAGCCAGGCGGGGGGAGGCAATCAGCCCCAGCATTTT.

In its sample, this clone was seen once. The chain has TRBV7-8 and TRBJ2-3, with D possibly TRBD2 on 6 matching bases. In germline, CDR1 is SGHVS, CDR2 FQNEAQ. There are 14 residues in the CDR3. V was trimmed by 1 base and J by 6 bases, leaving 11 bases between them. The CDR3 spells CASSLGGIADTQYF. In DNA form, the CDR3 reads TGTGCCAGCAGCTTAGGCGGGATCGCGGATACGCAGTATTTT.

The rearrangement uses TRBV27 and TRBJ2-7; D is possibly TRBD2 (6 bases). Germline V gene sequence: CDR1 MNHEY, CDR2 SMNVEV (reference sequence). This CDR3 contains 14 residues. Trimming took 5 bases from V and 3 from J, leaving 14 bases between them. In nucleotides, the CDR3 is TGTGCCAGCAGTCCGGGCGGGGTTGGCTACGAGCAGTACTTC. Its translation: CASSPGGVGYEQYF.

The chain couples TRBV15 to TRBJ2-4; 12 positions agree with TRBD1. CDR1 and CDR2 from the germline V gene are LNHNV and YYDKDF (reference sequence). CDR3 size: 17 residues. V lost 0 bases to trimming and J lost 9 bases; unmatched junction nucleotides: 9. In DNA, the CDR3 is TGTGCCACCAGCAGAGAAGCCTCCGGGACAGGGGGCGGCATTCAGTACTTC. Amino acid sequence: CATSREASGTGGGIQYF.

The rearrangement joins TRBV6-5 to TRBJ2-1; TRBD2 aligns across 12 bases. The germline gives CDR1 MNHEY, CDR2 SVGAGI. CDR3 length: 14 amino acids. V shed 6 bases, J shed 8 bases, and the junction held 5 bases outside the gene matches. CDR3 protein: CASRRTSGMDEQFF. CDR3 coding DNA: TGTGCCAGCAGGAGGACTAGCGGGATGGATGAGCAGTTCTTC.

The J gene is TRBJ2-3, the V gene TRBV7-2; a weak D match, TRBD2 (6 bases). This CDR3 is built from 15 residues. Germline V CDR1 and CDR2: SGHTA, FQGNSA. The germline V and J ends were trimmed by 5 bases and 6 bases, with 18 bases remaining between them. In nucleotides, the CDR3 is TGTGCCAGCAGCCCCCAAGGGACTCTGGGGGATACGCAGTATTTT. The encoded protein is CASSPQGTLGDTQYF.

The CDR3 DNA sequence: TGTGCCAGCAGCTTAGTAGGGGGCCAGGGCTATGGCTACACCTTC. It yields the protein CASSLVGGQGYGYTF. The V and J genes are TRBV7-2 and TRBJ1-2; 7 positions match TRBD1. The CDR3 is 15 amino acids. Germline loops: CDR1 SGHTA, CDR2 FQGNSA. V shed 1 base, J shed 4 bases, and the junction held 6 bases outside the gene matches.

The genes are TRBV9 and TRBJ1-2; tentatively, D is TRBD1 (5 bases). CDR1 SGDLS and CDR2 YYNGEE come from the germline V gene. With 3 bases removed from V and 13 bases from J, the gap between germline ends came to 25 bases. The CDR3 has 15 amino acids. CDR3 in amino acids: CASSEVGDLGGGITF. CDR3 sequence (DNA): TGTGCCAGCAGCGAGGTGGGCGACCTCGGCGGGGGAATCACCTTC.

This clone has only one observation. V is TRBV7-2 and J is TRBJ2-2, with D maybe TRBD2 (6 bases). CDR3 length: 15 amino acids. Trimming shortened V by 1 base and J by 3 bases, and 9 bases separated the two germline ends. In germline, CDR1 is SGHTA, CDR2 FQGNSA. Written as DNA, the CDR3 is TGTGCCAGCAGCTTAGGCGGGACGGACACCGGGGAGCTGTTTTTT. Its protein product is CASSLGGTDTGELFF.

The gene calls are TRBV3-1 (or the pseudogene TRBV3-2) and TRBJ1-4; 10 positions agree with TRBD1. CDR3 length: 16 amino acids. Per the germline V gene, CDR1 is LGHDT and CDR2 is YNNKEL (reference sequence). The V and J ends lost 5 bases and 8 bases, in that order; junction bases with no gene match: 11. As DNA, the CDR3 is TGTGCCAGCAGCACGGGGGCCGGGACAGGGGTCGAAAAACTGTTTTTT. It codes for CASSTGAGTGVEKLFF.

This chain connects TRBV7-2 to TRBJ1-1, with unresolved D. The germline V and J ends were trimmed by 5 bases and 1 base, with 8 bases remaining between them. The CDR3 has 13 amino acids. Germline lookup yields CDR1 SGHTA and CDR2 FQGNSA. The CDR3 loop is CASSLTRNTEAFF. DNA of the CDR3: TGTGCCAGCAGCCTGACAAGGAACACTGAAGCTTTCTTT.

V and J are TRBV9 and TRBJ2-1, with 9 bases lining up with TRBD1. V lost 1 base and J lost 2; bases outside the gene matches: 4. Germline loops: CDR1 SGDLS, CDR2 YYNGEE. The CDR3 covers 16 residues. CDR3 sequence reads: CASSVTDRGAYNEQFF. The CDR3 nucleotides are TGTGCCAGCAGCGTAACCGACAGGGGGGCCTACAATGAGCAGTTCTTC. Combining the CDR3 with reference TRBV9 and TRBJ2-1 gives the whole variable domain DSGVTQTPKHLITATGQRVTLRCSPRSGDLSVYWYQQSLDQGLQFLIQYYNGEERAKGNILERFSAQQFPDLHSELNLSSLELGDSALYFCASSVTDRGAYNEQFFGPGTRLTVL.

This clone was seen a single time. The V gene is TRBV7-2, the J gene TRBJ1-1, with D perhaps TRBD1 (5 bases). CDR1 and CDR2 from the germline V gene are SGHTA and FQGNSA. V shed 2 bases and J shed 4 bases, with 11 bases lying between them. The CDR3 covers 14 residues. The CDR3 nucleotides are TGTGCCAGCAGCTTAATGCGGGGGAGCACTGAAGCTTTCTTT. It is translated as CASSLMRGSTEAFF.

This clone was picked up one time. The J gene is TRBJ1-3, the V gene TRBV3-1 (or the pseudogene TRBV3-2), with 7 positions matching TRBD1. Germline trimming cut 4 bases from V and 0 bases from J; bases unmatched to any gene: 12. Germline V gene lookup returns CDR1 LGHDT and CDR2 YNNKEL (reference sequence). The CDR3 runs 18 residues. CDR3 protein: CASSPTGTVASSGNTIYF. The DNA of the CDR3 is TGTGCCAGCAGCCCCACCGGGACAGTGGCCTCCTCTGGAAACACCATATATTTT.

The chain links TRBV2 to TRBJ2-6, with a tentative D call TRBD1 (5 bases). The CDR3 covers 15 residues. The germline V gene encodes CDR1 SNHLY and CDR2 FYNNEI. The V and J ends lost 6 bases and 0 bases respectively, with 9 bases between them. The CDR3 nucleotides read TGTGCCAGCAGCCCAGGGCCCTCTGGGGCCAACGTCCTGACTTTC. Amino acid sequence: CASSPGPSGANVLTF.

This clone was detected only once. This sequence joins TRBV3-1 (or the pseudogene TRBV3-2) and TRBJ2-5, with 11 positions matching TRBD1. Germline values: CDR1 LGHDT, CDR2 YNNKEL (reference sequence). CDR3 length: 16 residues. V trimming: 4 bases; J trimming: 5 bases; junction bases outside the gene matches: 9. CDR3 DNA: TGTGCCAGCAGCCGAGGACAGGGGGCGAACCTGGAGACCCAGTACTTC. Its translation: CASSRGQGANLETQYF.

As to this clone: A read error may produce the germline difference seen at one junction end. V is TRBV28 and J is TRBJ1-2; no reliable D call. The CDR3 runs to 15 residues. Germline CDR1 and CDR2: MDHEN and SYDVKM. The CDR3 nucleotides are TGTGCCAGCAGCAGACCCAGTTTACTTATTGGCGGCGGTCACTTC. Translation gives CASSRPSLLIGGGHF.

The chain recombines TRBV28 with TRBJ1-2; 9 nucleotides match TRBD1. CDR1 and CDR2 from the germline V gene are MDHEN and SYDVKM. This CDR3 contains 15 residues. The V gene end was trimmed by 3 bases and the J gene end by 8 bases; junction bases not matched to a gene: 10. The chain's CDR3 is CASSFPPGQGSGYTF. CDR3 coding DNA: TGTGCCAGCAGTTTCCCACCGGGACAGGGCTCGGGCTACACCTTC.